The present entry profiles one T cell receptor beta chain with its context. Its target is unknown. Data came from immunoSEQ multiplex PCR; TCRdb stores just in-frame clones and leaves some out. The sample holds about 92,000 clones; roughly 75% are singletons and the top ten take less than 9.5%. This entry comes from a study of a mutant IDH1 vaccine in newly diagnosed glioma. Study-level information: Sex among treated patients split around 60% male, roughly 38% female; mean age was roughly 40 years. The therapy given earlier, which was standard therapy, consisted of radiotherapy, temozolomide, or both, and most of the patients received both.

Study-wide findings and caveats: Pseudoprogression seemingly bore no relation to changes in top peripheral T cell clonotypes.

Indicated time point: baseline, week 1 (first vaccination visit). Indicated treatment: pre-vaccination baseline after standard-of-care therapy. V was clipped by 4 bases and J by 6 bases, with 4 bases between them. Germline assignment: CDR1 ENHRY and CDR2 SYGVKD. The CDR3 is 11 residues long. The input for sequencing was PBMCs, taken from a glioma patient treated with radiotherapy, temozolomide or both. The chain joins TRBV10-3 to TRBJ2-1; D call uncertain. The clonotype originates from a man between 35 and 55 years old with glioma. The CDR3 region is CAISGSNEQFF. CDR3 DNA: TGTGCCATCAGTGGTAGCAATGAGCAGTTCTTC.